These 4 T cell receptor beta chains were all obtained from the same sample, sequenced in a study of ipilimumab plus nivolumab after autologous stem cell transplantation (dated by TCRdb to the early 2020s). Library preparation employed the immunoSEQ multiplex PCR assay. TCRdb stores this immuneACCESS table with in-frame sequences only. Part of the clones is absent; in the studies checked, under half of the shortfall reflects unresolved V genes, and no reason is known for the rest. The sample includes some 15,000 clones, with approximately 80% observed a single time. The top ten clonotypes cover more than 20% of the sample. The starting material was PBMCs, obtained in a trial of ipilimumab plus nivolumab as post-transplant consolidation. The origin of the receptors is a male donor with diffuse large B-cell lymphoma.

This clone rates as medium-sized. The chain joins TRBV9 to TRBJ2-5; D might be TRBD2 (6 bases). Germline lookup yields CDR1 SGDLS and CDR2 YYNGEE. CDR3 length: 15 residues. The V and J ends lost 4 bases and 4 bases respectively, with 17 bases between them. CDR3 residues: CASSSIGGLGETQYF. The DNA of the CDR3 is TGTGCCAGCAGCTCAATCGGGGGACTGGGAGAGACCCAGTACTTC.

The V and J genes are TRBV6-1 and TRBJ1-5, with 8 bases lining up with TRBD1. J gave up 7 bases and V 0 bases, and 11 bases lay outside the gene matches. CDR3 length: 17 residues. CDR1 MNHNS and CDR2 SASEGT come from the germline V gene. DNA of the CDR3: TGTGCCAGCAGTGAAGCCGGACAGGGACGCGGGGGACAGCCCCAGCATTTT. This sequence encodes CASSEAGQGRGGQPQHF.

The chain uses TRBV5-4 and TRBJ2-7; D not certain. This CDR3 spans 15 amino acids. V gave up 0 bases and J gave up 3 bases, with 13 bases separating them. Germline V gene lookup returns CDR1 SGHNT and CDR2 YYREEE (reference sequence). Here the CDR3 reads CASSLGGVAVYEQYF. Here the CDR3 DNA reads TGTGCCAGCAGCTTGGGAGGTGTAGCTGTCTACGAGCAGTACTTC.

The chain links TRBV7-2 to TRBJ1-2, with a possible D match to TRBD1 (5 bases). V lost 2 bases to trimming and J lost 8 bases, with 12 bases between them. The CDR3 sequence is 13 residues long. Germline lookup yields CDR1 SGHTA and CDR2 FQGNSA. Here the CDR3 reads CASSLPGARGYTF. The DNA of the CDR3 is TGTGCCAGCAGCTTACCCGGGGCCCGGGGCTACACCTTC.